One TCR beta chain is described in this entry. One end of the junction does not line up with germline, which may come from a read error. Germline V gene data show CDR1 as SSHAT and CDR2 as FNYEAQ (reference sequence). There are 14 residues in the CDR3. The data are from a study of PD-L1 blockade in urothelial cancer. The table came from immunoSEQ multiplex PCR; TCRdb's copy has only in-frame clones and leaves some out. Of roughly 56,000 clones listed, 82% are singletons. This sequence joins TRBV7-7 and TRBJ2-5; 10 bases line up with TRBD1. The material was PBMCs, obtained around atezolizumab (anti-PD-L1) treatment. This clonotype originated in a man aged 70 or older with urothelial cancer. CDR3 region: CASSQDRGHETQYF. The CDR3 nucleotides are TGTGCTAGCAGCCAAGACAGGGGGCACGAGACCCAGTACTTC.